This TCR beta chain derives from a study of blood T cell repertoires in COVID-19 (TCRdb year 2020). Regarding the study in general: Samples covering the acute and convalescent phases of COVID-19 were provided by collaborators in the United States, Italy and Spain. Deeply sampled blood TCRbeta repertoires from subjects exposed to, actively infected with, or recovered from COVID-19 were included in the dataset. The sample metadata nearly always contained a de-identified subject ID, COVID-19 status, age in years and sex. HLA class I and class II types, where available, came from metadata supplied by the sample provider rather than from assay-based typing. A freely available public database, intended as a resource for researchers studying the immune response to SARS-CoV-2, is where the repertoires were released. The prospective study material was composed of cDNA or gDNA derived from T cells, B-cell-depleted T cells, or PBMCs. The samples were drawn from the first 160 participants of the ongoing ImmuneRACE study and from 1,254 subjects provided by 6 global collaborators.

TCRbeta CDR3 regions were amplified from genomic DNA using the immunoSEQ Assay, a bias-controlled multiplex PCR. The authors' pipeline ran thus. Within the assay, amplification of reference gene primers was used to estimate how many nucleated cells each sample contained. To quantify the absolute abundance of each unique TCRbeta CDR3 rearrangement, sequence reads were collapsed and filtered. For each sample, productive Simpson clonality was calculated as the square root of Simpson's diversity index over productive rearrangements. Here the immuneACCESS table is served through TCRdb, limited to in-frame sequences with V and J called. Missing clones are a known gap in these copies; in checked studies unresolved V genes cover under half, and the rest lacks a known reason. That table is the source of V, J and clone size, and D and trimming were worked out from the DNA. This sample lists 51,000 or so clones; around 90% were detected once. The biggest ten clones account for about an eighth of the sample.

Study-wide findings and limitations: Clinical and demographic metadata were provided uncurated, with the amount varying by source and participant.

Concerning this clone: The specificity of this receptor is unknown. Per-nucleotide qualities are absent, and no much larger clonotype sits a single base away.

Collaborating institutions collected whole blood in K2EDTA tubes following their own protocols. For TCRbeta analysis, collaborators shipped samples in one of three forms: frozen whole blood, isolated PBMCs, or DNA extracted from either of those sample types. The sequence derives from a man older than 75 with acute or convalescent COVID-19. The sample was peripheral blood.

The bases read TGTGCCAGCAGCCAACCAGAGGCCTCAGGGGTTTGGGGCTACACCTTC. Its protein product is CASSQPEASGVWGYTF. This sequence uses TRBV3-1 (or the pseudogene TRBV3-2) and TRBJ1-2; tentative D gene TRBD1, with 6 bases matching. Via the germline V gene (reference sequence), CDR1 is LGHDT and CDR2 YNNKEL. From the cysteine up to the phenylalanine, the CDR3 has a length of 16 residues. Just CDR3 DNA is preserved here, 48 bases in frame from base 1. The V and J ends are trimmed by 2 bases and 8 bases, leaving 21 bases between them.